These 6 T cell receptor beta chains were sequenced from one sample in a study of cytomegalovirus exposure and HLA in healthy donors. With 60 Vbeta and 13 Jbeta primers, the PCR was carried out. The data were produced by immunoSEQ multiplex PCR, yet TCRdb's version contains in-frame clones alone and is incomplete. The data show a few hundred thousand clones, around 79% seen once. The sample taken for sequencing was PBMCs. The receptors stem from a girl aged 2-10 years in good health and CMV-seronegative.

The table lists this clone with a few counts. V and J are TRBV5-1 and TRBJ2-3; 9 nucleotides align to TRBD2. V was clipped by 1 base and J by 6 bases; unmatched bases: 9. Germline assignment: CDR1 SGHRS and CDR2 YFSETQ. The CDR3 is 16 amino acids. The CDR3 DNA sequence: TGCGCCAGCAGCTTGCTGCCGCGGGGGGGCAGGGATACGCAGTATTTT. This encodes CASSLLPRGGRDTQYF.

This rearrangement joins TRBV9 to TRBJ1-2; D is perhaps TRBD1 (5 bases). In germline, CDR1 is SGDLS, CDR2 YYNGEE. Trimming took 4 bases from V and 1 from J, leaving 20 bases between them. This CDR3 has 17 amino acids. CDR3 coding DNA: TGTGCCAGCAGCTCAAACACCTACATTAGGGGTAACTATGGCTACACCTTC. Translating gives CASSSNTYIRGNYGYTF.

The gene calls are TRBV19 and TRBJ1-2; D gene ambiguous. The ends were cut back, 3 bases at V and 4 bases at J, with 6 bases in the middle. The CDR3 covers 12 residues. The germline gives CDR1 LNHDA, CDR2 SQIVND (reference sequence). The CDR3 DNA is TGTGCCAGTAGTATTTATTCCTATGGCTACACCTTC. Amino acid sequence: CASSIYSYGYTF.

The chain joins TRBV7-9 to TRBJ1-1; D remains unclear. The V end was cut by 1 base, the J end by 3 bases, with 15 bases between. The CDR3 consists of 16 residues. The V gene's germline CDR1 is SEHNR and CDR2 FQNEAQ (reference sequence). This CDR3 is CASSLGGETGDTEAFF. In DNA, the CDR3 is TGTGCCAGCAGCTTAGGGGGAGAGACGGGAGACACTGAAGCTTTCTTT.

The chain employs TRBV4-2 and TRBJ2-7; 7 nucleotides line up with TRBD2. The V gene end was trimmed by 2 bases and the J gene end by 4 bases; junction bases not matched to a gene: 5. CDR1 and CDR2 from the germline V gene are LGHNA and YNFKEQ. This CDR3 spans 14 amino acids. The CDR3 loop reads CASSQLAGPYEQYF. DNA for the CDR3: TGTGCCAGCAGCCAATTAGCGGGTCCTTACGAGCAGTACTTC.

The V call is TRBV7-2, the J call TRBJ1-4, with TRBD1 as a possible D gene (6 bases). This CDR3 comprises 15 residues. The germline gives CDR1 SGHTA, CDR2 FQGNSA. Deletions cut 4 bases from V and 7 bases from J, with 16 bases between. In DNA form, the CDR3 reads TGTGCCAGCAGCTCCCGGGGAGGGGGTGGTGAAAAACTGTTTTTT. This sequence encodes CASSSRGGGGEKLFF.